The 26 T cell receptor beta chains below all came from one sample that was sequenced in a study of CD8 T cells in Susac syndrome (dated by TCRdb to between 2018 and 2020). Preparation of the library involved the immunoSEQ multiplex PCR assay. RNA was extracted using the RNeasy kit, and roughly 0.5 to 1 ug of the RNA was reverse transcribed with random hexamers. Through fastp at Q25 and MiXCR, TCRdb rebuilt clones from the public reads, retaining in-frame beta chains. One record per CDR3 amino acid sequence lists the most common genes and DNA. Within this sample are roughly 150,000 distinct CDR3 sequences, with around 93% of them counted one time only. The ten top clones hold approximately 0.18% of the sample. The material sequenced was CD8+ T cells from PBMCs. All receptors derive from a human donor with Susac syndrome.

V usage is TRBV3-1 and J usage is TRBJ2-1; 11 nucleotides agree with TRBD2. The length of the CDR3 is 15 residues. J was trimmed by 7 bases and V by 1 base; bases with no gene match: 3. Germline V gives CDR1 LGHDT, CDR2 YNNKEL (reference sequence). The CDR3 reads CASSQVAGGPNEQFF. CDR3 coding DNA: TGTGCCAGCAGCCAAGTAGCGGGAGGGCCTAATGAGCAGTTCTTC.

This clonotype came up once. J is TRBJ2-1 and V is TRBV7-3; D gene uncertain. CDR1 is SGHTA and CDR2 is FQGTGA in the germline V gene. The CDR3 is made up of 16 amino acids. The V end lost 5 bases, the J end lost 4 bases, and 18 bases lay between the germline ends. The CDR3 spells CASSLLGLAIYNEQFF. In DNA form, the CDR3 reads TGTGCCAGCAGCCTCCTAGGTCTCGCCATATACAATGAGCAGTTCTTC.

The rearrangement uses TRBV24-1 and TRBJ2-1, with a tentative D call TRBD1 (6 bases). Germline assignment: CDR1 KGHDR and CDR2 SFDVKD. The CDR3 extends over 12 amino acids. The V end was cut by 10 bases, the J end by 5 bases, with 11 bases between. CDR3: CATRRDNNEQFF. The DNA for the CDR3 is TGTGCCACTAGACGGGACAACAATGAGCAGTTCTTC.

The chain is built from TRBV9 and TRBJ2-1; D is uncertain. Germline CDR1 reads SGDLS; CDR2 reads YYNGEE. With 3 bases removed from V and 5 bases from J, the gap between germline ends came to 12 bases. The CDR3 loop spans 14 amino acids. The CDR3 region has the DNA TGTGCCAGCAGCGACCGCTTCCGCGACAATGAGCAGTTCTTC. Amino acids: CASSDRFRDNEQFF.

The gene calls are TRBV18 and TRBJ2-7, with no clear D. The V end was cut by 3 bases, the J end by 0 bases, with 9 bases between. Germline V gene sequence: CDR1 KGHSH, CDR2 LQKENI. The CDR3 covers 14 residues. For the CDR3, the DNA is TGTGCCAGCTCACCCATGGGGTCCTCCTACGAGCAGTACTTC. Protein product: CASSPMGSSYEQYF.

The chain is built from TRBV29-1 and TRBJ2-7; possibly TRBD2 for D (7 bases). The CDR3 spans 17 residues. Trimming left V 0 bases short and J 2 bases short, with 20 bases between. Germline lookup yields CDR1 SQVTM and CDR2 ANQGSEA. The CDR3 DNA follows: TGCAGCGTTGAAGATGGGGGGGCGGGAGATTACACCTACGAGCAGTACTTC. Its translation is CSVEDGGAGDYTYEQYF.

V is TRBV19 and J is TRBJ2-1; tentatively, D is TRBD1 (5 bases). The CDR3 totals 11 residues. V lost 8 bases and J 14 bases, leaving 16 bases between the germline ends. Looked up from germline, CDR1 is LNHDA and CDR2 is SQIVND (reference sequence). The CDR3 nucleotides read TGTGCCAGTTTTTGGGGCAGCGAAAAGTTCTTC. This translates into CASFWGSEKFF.

CDR3 sequence: CAWLQHQRGRGANVLTF. The DNA of the CDR3 is TGTGCCTGGCTACAGCACCAAAGGGGGCGCGGGGCCAACGTCCTGACTTTC. The J gene is TRBJ2-6, the V gene TRBV30; TRBD1 matches 7 bases. Germline assignment: CDR1 GTSNPN and CDR2 SVGIG (reference sequence). The CDR3 is 17 residues long. J was trimmed by 4 bases and V by 5 bases; bases with no gene match: 14.

CDR3 amino acids: CASSPRGQGGEKLFF. Written as DNA, the CDR3 is TGTGCCAGCAGCCCGCGGGGACAGGGAGGTGAAAAACTGTTTTTT. This chain joins TRBV14 and TRBJ1-4; 9 positions match TRBD1. The V and J ends lost 4 bases and 7 bases, in that order; junction bases with no gene match: 7. The germline V gene encodes CDR1 SGHDN and CDR2 FVKESK. This CDR3 comprises 15 residues.

The V gene is TRBV6-6, the J gene TRBJ1-1; 7 bases agree with TRBD1. Germline trimming cut 7 bases from V and 8 bases from J; bases unmatched to any gene: 4. The germline gives CDR1 MNHNY, CDR2 SVGAGI (reference sequence). The CDR3 runs 11 residues. CDR3 DNA: TGTGCCAGCATAGGGGGCAGGGAAGCTTTCTTT. This encodes CASIGGREAFF.

The chain uses TRBV7-8 and TRBJ1-1; unclear D gene. CDR1 is SGHVS and CDR2 is FQNEAQ in the germline V gene. The CDR3 spans 14 residues. The germline V and J ends were trimmed by 7 bases and 3 bases, with 15 bases remaining between them. The CDR3 coding sequence is TGTGCCAGCACCCCGCTCGGGCCTCACACTGAAGCTTTCTTT. It is translated as CASTPLGPHTEAFF.

The chain combines TRBV27 with TRBJ2-1; D is ambiguous. This CDR3 has 16 residues. Germline V gene sequence: CDR1 MNHEY, CDR2 SMNVEV (reference sequence). The ends were cut back, 5 bases at V and 5 bases at J, with 19 bases in the middle. This chain's CDR3 is CASSNPPGQADNEQFF. CDR3 sequence (DNA): TGTGCCAGCAGTAACCCCCCCGGTCAGGCAGACAATGAGCAGTTCTTC.

This sequence joins TRBV12-3 or TRBV12-4 and TRBJ2-7, with D perhaps matching TRBD2 (5 bases). V shed 0 bases and J shed 3 bases, with 9 bases lying between them. The CDR3 has 14 residues. CDR3 amino acids: CASSLATEGYEQYF. CDR3 bases: TGTGCCAGCAGTTTAGCGACCGAGGGCTACGAGCAGTACTTC.

The V and J genes are TRBV12-3 or TRBV12-4 and TRBJ1-1; D is possibly TRBD1 (6 bases). The V gene lost 5 bases and the J gene lost 2 bases, with 15 bases spanning the gap. The CDR3 loop spans 15 amino acids. DNA for the CDR3: TGTGCCAGCAGTAACCACAGGGCCGGTAACACTGAAGCTTTCTTT. It specifies CASSNHRAGNTEAFF.

The V gene is TRBV4-1, the J gene TRBJ2-5; tentative D call: TRBD2 (5 bases). Trimming stripped 1 base from V and 3 bases from J, with 9 bases between. Germline V gene sequence: CDR1 MGHRA, CDR2 YSYEKL. This CDR3 has 14 amino acids. The CDR3 bases are TGCGCCAGCAGCCAAGTTTTGGGAGAAGAGACCCAGTACTTC. It codes for CASSQVLGEETQYF.

This clonotype was picked up one time. This rearrangement joins TRBV12-3 or TRBV12-4 to TRBJ1-4; D remains unclear. The CDR3 covers 13 residues. V was pared by 1 base and J by 7 bases, with 7 bases between. The CDR3: CASSLGGFEKLFF. The CDR3 region has the DNA TGTGCCAGCAGTTTAGGGGGATTTGAAAAACTGTTTTTT.

Here the CDR3 reads CASSALLIEQYF. The CDR3 nucleotides are TGTGCCAGCAGCGCCCTCCTTATCGAGCAGTACTTC. This chain uses TRBV11-2 with TRBJ2-7; no reliable D call. Per germline, CDR1 SGHAT and CDR2 FQNNGV. This CDR3 has 12 amino acids. The V end was cut by 5 bases, the J end by 6 bases, with 11 bases between.

The chain is built from TRBV20-1 and TRBJ1-5; 7 bases fit TRBD1. After removal of 5 bases from V and 2 bases from J, the junction contained 6 bases not matched to a gene. Germline values: CDR1 DFQATT, CDR2 SNEGSKA (reference sequence). The CDR3 spans 14 residues. The CDR3 DNA reads as TGCAGTGCTCCGCAGGGGGGAGGCAATCAGCCCCAGCATTTT. This sequence encodes CSAPQGGGNQPQHF.

The V call is TRBV20-1, the J call TRBJ1-2, with 12 nucleotides matching TRBD1. The CDR3 extends over 12 amino acids. V shed 5 bases and J 8 bases; nucleotides not matched to a gene: 3. The germline gives CDR1 DFQATT, CDR2 SNEGSKA (reference sequence). In DNA, the CDR3 is TGCAGTGCTCGAGGGACAGGGGGCGGCTACACCTTC. Residues: CSARGTGGGYTF.

The chain is built from TRBV7-3 and TRBJ2-5; TRBD2 is a possible D gene (6 bases). The V end lost 3 bases, the J end lost 2 bases, and 13 bases lay between the germline ends. Germline V lookup: CDR1 SGHTA, CDR2 FQGTGA. The CDR3 has 15 residues. CDR3 nucleotides: TGTGCCAGCAGCTTTGGCCTAGCGTTACAAGAGACCCAGTACTTC. It is translated as CASSFGLALQETQYF.

V usage is TRBV5-6 and J usage is TRBJ2-1, with 9 bases identical to TRBD2. Germline V CDR1 and CDR2: SGHDT, YYEEEE. After removal of 1 base from V and 5 bases from J, the junction contained 7 bases not matched to a gene. The CDR3 is 16 residues long. The CDR3 DNA reads as TGTGCCAGCAGCTTGTCGCGGGAGGGTAGAGACAATGAGCAGTTCTTC. Translation: CASSLSREGRDNEQFF.

The chain joins TRBV27 to TRBJ1-5; TRBD1 might be the D (6 bases). This CDR3 has 15 amino acids. The V gene's germline CDR1 is MNHEY and CDR2 SMNVEV (reference sequence). Trimming shortened V by 2 bases and J by 6 bases, and 14 bases separated the two germline ends. CDR3 bases: TGTGCCAGCAGTTTAACACAGGGTGGGCCTCAGCCCCAGCATTTT. Translated: CASSLTQGGPQPQHF.

V is TRBV7-9 and J is TRBJ1-1; no clear D gene. Trimming removed 3 bases at V and 1 base at J, with 12 bases between. This CDR3 contains 15 residues. The germline V gene encodes CDR1 SEHNR and CDR2 FQNEAQ (reference sequence). The CDR3 DNA is TGTGCCAGCAGCTTCCCACCGGGTCAGAACACTGAAGCTTTCTTT. Its translation is CASSFPPGQNTEAFF.

This chain joins TRBV27 and TRBJ2-1; 9 nucleotides line up with TRBD1. CDR1 and CDR2 from the germline V gene are MNHEY and SMNVEV (reference sequence). V dropped 6 bases and J dropped 2; count of bases not matched to a gene: 5. The CDR3 has 15 amino acids. The CDR3 loop is CASRADRGPYNEQFF. The CDR3, as DNA: TGTGCCAGCAGAGCGGACAGGGGACCCTACAATGAGCAGTTCTTC.

The chain recombines TRBV4-1 with TRBJ1-1, with D perhaps matching TRBD1 (5 bases). The germline gives CDR1 MGHRA, CDR2 YSYEKL. There are 14 residues in the CDR3. V was clipped by 1 base and J by 0 bases, with 6 bases between them. The CDR3 spells CASSQGGVNTEAFF. The CDR3 DNA reads as TGCGCCAGCAGCCAAGGAGGGGTGAACACTGAAGCTTTCTTT.

This rearrangement joins TRBV5-6 to TRBJ1-1; D remains ambiguous. Germline V lookup: CDR1 SGHDT, CDR2 YYEEEE. V lost 2 bases and J lost 1, with 6 bases in between. CDR3 length: 13 residues. CDR3 region: CASSFMSNTEAFF. In DNA, the CDR3 is TGTGCCAGCAGCTTTATGTCGAACACTGAAGCTTTCTTT.